This TCR beta chain was identified during a study of a mutant IDH1 vaccine in newly diagnosed glioma. As for the study in general: Either 4-6 weeks after radiotherapy alone or alongside temozolomide, vaccination was begun. Most patients had radiochemotherapy with temozolomide before enrollment; others had one alone.

Produced via immunoSEQ multiplex PCR; TCRdb's table is partial and in-frame only. The top ten clones hold 4.1% of a sample with tens of thousands of clones, about 85% of them seen once. This clone was seen once. Its matching antigen is unknown. Time point defined: week 35, safety follow-up. A 20-mer mutant IDH1 peptide at 300 ug was injected subcutaneously with topical imiquimod. Each astrocytoma in the donors was new, WHO grade 3 or 4, IDH1-mutant and ATRX-lost. The sample consisted of PBMCs, taken from a glioma patient whose treatment included an IDH1 peptide vaccine. The TCR sequence derives from a woman aged 18-30 years with glioma.

The CDR3 bases are TGTGCCAGCAGCGTAGGATTCTATGAGCAGTTCTTC. Its protein is CASSVGFYEQFF. The rearrangement links TRBV9 to TRBJ2-1; D uncertain. The CDR3 has 12 amino acids. V was pared by 0 bases and J by 8 bases, with 6 bases between. In germline, CDR1 is SGDLS, CDR2 YYNGEE.